This TCR beta chain emerged from a study of blood T cell repertoires in COVID-19. Study-level information: Spain, Italy and the United States supplied samples that represented acute and convalescent COVID-19. Nucleic acid was either cDNA or gDNA, and it came from T cells, B-cell-depleted T cells, or PBMCs.

The germline V gene encodes CDR1 SGDLS and CDR2 YYNGEE. This CDR3 is 16 amino acids long. With 4 bases clipped from V and 0 bases from J, the junction kept 5 bases outside the gene matches. Source study methods: Nucleated cell number was recorded as an estimate derived from reference gene primer amplification. Using immunoSEQ multiplex PCR, the repertoire was profiled, and TCRdb retains in-frame clones only, with some absent. The D gene and trimming were derived from the DNA, and the V and J assignments and clone size from that table. Of approximately 260,000 clones in the sample, approximately 83% were seen once.

Source material: PBMCs or T cells enriched from blood (not recorded which). This TCR was recovered from a man aged 50 to 60 who had recovered from COVID-19. V and J are TRBV9 and TRBJ1-3; 9 nucleotides agree with TRBD1. CDR3 nucleotides: TGTGCCAGCAGCCCGCGGACAGGGGACTCTGGAAACACCATATATTTT. Its translation: CASSPRTGDSGNTIYF.